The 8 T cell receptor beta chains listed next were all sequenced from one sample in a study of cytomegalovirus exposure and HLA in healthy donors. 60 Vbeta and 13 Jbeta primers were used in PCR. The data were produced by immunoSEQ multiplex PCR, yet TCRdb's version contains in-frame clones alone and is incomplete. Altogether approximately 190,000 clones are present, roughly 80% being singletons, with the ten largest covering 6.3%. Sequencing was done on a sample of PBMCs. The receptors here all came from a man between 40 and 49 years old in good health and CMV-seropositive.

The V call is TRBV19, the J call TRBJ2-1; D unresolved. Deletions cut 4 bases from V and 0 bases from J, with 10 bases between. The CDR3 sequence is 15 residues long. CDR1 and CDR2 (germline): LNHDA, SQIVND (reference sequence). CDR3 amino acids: CASSNIPSSYNEQFF. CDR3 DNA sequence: TGTGCCAGTAGTAACATTCCAAGCTCCTACAATGAGCAGTTCTTC.

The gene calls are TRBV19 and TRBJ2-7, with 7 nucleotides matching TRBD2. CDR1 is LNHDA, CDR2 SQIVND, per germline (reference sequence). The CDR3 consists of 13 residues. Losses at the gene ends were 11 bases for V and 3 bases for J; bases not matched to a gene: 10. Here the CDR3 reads CAGTRGENYEQYF. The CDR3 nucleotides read TGTGCCGGTACTCGGGGGGAAAACTACGAGCAGTACTTC.

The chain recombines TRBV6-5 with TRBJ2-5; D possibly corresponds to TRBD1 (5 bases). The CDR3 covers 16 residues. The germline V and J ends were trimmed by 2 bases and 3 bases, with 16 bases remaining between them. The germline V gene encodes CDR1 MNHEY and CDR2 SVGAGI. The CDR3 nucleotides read TGTGCCAGCAGTTACGAGGCGTTTCAGGGCAAAGAGACCCAGTACTTC. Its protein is CASSYEAFQGKETQYF.

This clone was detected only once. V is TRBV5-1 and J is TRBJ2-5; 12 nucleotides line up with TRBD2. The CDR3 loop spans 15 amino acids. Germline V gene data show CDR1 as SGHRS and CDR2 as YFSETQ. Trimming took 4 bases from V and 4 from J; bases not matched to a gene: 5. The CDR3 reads CASSPSGGAAETQYF. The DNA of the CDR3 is TGCGCCAGCAGCCCTAGCGGGGGGGCCGCAGAGACCCAGTACTTC. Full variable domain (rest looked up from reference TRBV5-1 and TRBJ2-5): KAGVTQTPRYLIKTRGQQVTLSCSPISGHRSVSWYQQTPGQGLQFLFEYFSETQRNKGNFPGRFSGRQFSNSRSEMNVSTLELGDSALYLCASSPSGGAAETQYFGPGTRLLVL.

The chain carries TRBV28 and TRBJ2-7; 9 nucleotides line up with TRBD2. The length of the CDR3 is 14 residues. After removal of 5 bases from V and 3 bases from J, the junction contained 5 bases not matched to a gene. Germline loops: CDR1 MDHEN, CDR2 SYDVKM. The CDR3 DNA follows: TGTGCCAGCAGTAGTAGCGGGGGAAGCTACGAGCAGTACTTC. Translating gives CASSSSGGSYEQYF.

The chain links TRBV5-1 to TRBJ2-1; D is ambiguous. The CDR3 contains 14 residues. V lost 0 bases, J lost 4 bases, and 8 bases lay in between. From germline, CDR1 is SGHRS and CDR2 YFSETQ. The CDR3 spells CASSLVRQYNEQFF. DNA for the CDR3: TGCGCCAGCAGCTTGGTTCGTCAGTACAATGAGCAGTTCTTC. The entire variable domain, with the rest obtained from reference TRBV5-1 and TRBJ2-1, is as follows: KAGVTQTPRYLIKTRGQQVTLSCSPISGHRSVSWYQQTPGQGLQFLFEYFSETQRNKGNFPGRFSGRQFSNSRSEMNVSTLELGDSALYLCASSLVRQYNEQFFGPGTRLTVL.

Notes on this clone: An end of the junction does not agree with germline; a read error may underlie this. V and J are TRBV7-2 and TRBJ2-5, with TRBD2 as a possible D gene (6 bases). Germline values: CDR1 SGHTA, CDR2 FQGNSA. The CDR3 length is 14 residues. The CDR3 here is CASSLGGDQETRYF. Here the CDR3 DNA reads TGTGCCAGCAGCTTAGGGGGGGACCAAGAGACCCGGTACTTC.

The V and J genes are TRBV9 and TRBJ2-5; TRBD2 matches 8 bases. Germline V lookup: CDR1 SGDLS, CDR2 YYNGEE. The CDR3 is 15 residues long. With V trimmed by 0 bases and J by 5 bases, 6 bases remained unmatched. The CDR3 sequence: CASSVVGGAWETQYF. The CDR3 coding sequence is TGTGCCAGCAGCGTAGTCGGGGGGGCCTGGGAGACCCAGTACTTC.